Following are 23 T cell receptor beta chains from one sample sequenced in a study of T cell responses to AZD1222 COVID-19 vaccine. Clones were sequenced by immunoSEQ multiplex PCR, and TCRdb holds only the in-frame ones, with some missing. Among over 150,000 clones listed, about nine tenths were seen once. This material consisted of peripheral blood, taken on day 0 of AZD1222 vaccination. The receptor source for this set is an adult in good health.

The genes are TRBV29-1 and TRBJ2-2; 7 bases line up with TRBD2. Trimming removed 0 bases from V and 5 bases from J; junction bases left unmatched: 6. Germline V gene sequence: CDR1 SQVTM, CDR2 ANQGSEA. This CDR3 has 15 residues. CDR3 sequence (DNA): TGCAGCGTTGAAGATGCGGGGGTAAGGACCGGGGAGCTGTTTTTT. Amino acids: CSVEDAGVRTGELFF.

The chain carries TRBV2 and TRBJ2-7, with D unresolved. V lost 6 bases and J 2 bases, leaving 8 bases between the germline ends. The germline V gene has CDR1 SNHLY and CDR2 FYNNEI. The CDR3 extends over 12 amino acids. CDR3 sequence reads: CASRGQAYEQYF. CDR3 sequence (DNA): TGTGCCAGCAGAGGCCAGGCCTACGAGCAGTACTTC.

In this sample, this clone turned up a few times. This chain uses TRBV5-6 with TRBJ1-1, with TRBD1 matching 9 bases. This CDR3 comprises 15 residues. With V trimmed by 1 base and J by 4 bases, 5 bases remained unmatched. Germline CDR1 and CDR2: SGHDT and YYEEEE. The CDR3 region is CASSLLGQGGTEAFF. CDR3 nucleotides: TGTGCCAGCAGCTTGTTGGGACAGGGCGGCACTGAAGCTTTCTTT. Using reference TRBV5-6 and TRBJ1-1 for the parts outside the CDR3, the full variable domain is DAGVTQSPTHLIKTRGQQVTLRCSPKSGHDTVSWYQQALGQGPQFIFQYYEEEERQRGNFPDRFSGHQFPNYSSELNVNALLLGDSALYLCASSLLGQGGTEAFFGQGTRLTVV.

This chain joins TRBV7-8 and TRBJ1-3; TRBD1 matches 9 bases. With 2 bases clipped from V and 4 bases from J, the junction kept 9 bases outside the gene matches. The CDR3 totals 17 residues. From germline, CDR1 is SGHVS and CDR2 FQNEAQ. In DNA, the CDR3 is TGTGCCAGCAGCTTACAAGACTACAGGGGGCACGGAAACACCATATATTTT. Translating it yields CASSLQDYRGHGNTIYF.

The chain links TRBV12-3 or TRBV12-4 to TRBJ1-1; D uncertain. V lost 5 bases, J lost 0 bases, and 7 bases lay in between. This CDR3 has 13 amino acids. Here the CDR3 reads CASSLTMNTEAFF. The CDR3 region has the DNA TGTGCCAGCAGTCTGACCATGAACACTGAAGCTTTCTTT.

The chain couples TRBV18 to TRBJ1-1; 7 nucleotides line up with TRBD1. There are 16 residues in the CDR3. V lost 4 bases, J lost 1 base, and 9 bases stayed unmatched. The V gene's germline CDR1 is KGHSH and CDR2 LQKENI. CDR3 coding DNA: TGTGCCAGCTCACGGGAGGAGACAGGGCCGAACACTGAAGCTTTCTTT. Translated: CASSREETGPNTEAFF.

The chain has TRBV7-9 and TRBJ1-4; possible D gene TRBD1, 6 bases. V was pared by 4 bases and J by 4 bases, with 13 bases between. Per the germline V gene, CDR1 is SEHNR and CDR2 is FQNEAQ (reference sequence). The CDR3 covers 15 residues. The CDR3 loop is CASSSQGGYNEKLFF. CDR3 nucleotide sequence: TGTGCCAGCAGCTCCCAAGGGGGGTATAATGAAAAACTGTTTTTT. The complete variable domain, with remaining parts taken from reference TRBV7-9 and TRBJ1-4, reads DTGVSQNPRHKITKRGQNVTFRCDPISEHNRLYWYRQTLGQGPEFLTYFQNEAQLEKSRLLSDRFSAERPKGSFSTLEIQRTEQGDSAMYLCASSSQGGYNEKLFFGSGTQLSVL.

J is TRBJ1-3 and V is TRBV29-1; 9 bases are a match to TRBD1. Per germline, CDR1 SQVTM and CDR2 ANQGSEA. V was clipped by 7 bases and J by 4 bases; unmatched bases: 5. This CDR3 has 13 residues. CDR3 amino acids: CSATGQGGNTIYF. In DNA, the CDR3 is TGCAGCGCCACGGGACAGGGAGGAAACACCATATATTTT.

V usage is TRBV4-2 and J usage is TRBJ2-2; 9 nucleotides match TRBD2. This CDR3 comprises 16 residues. CDR1 is LGHNA and CDR2 is YNFKEQ in the germline V gene. Trimming removed 3 bases from V and 4 bases from J; junction bases left unmatched: 6. The CDR3 loop is CASSQGTSSPTGELFF. The CDR3 nucleotides read TGTGCCAGCAGCCAGGGGACTAGCAGCCCCACCGGGGAGCTGTTTTTT.

The J gene is TRBJ1-1, the V gene TRBV4-3, with D unclear. The length of the CDR3 is 15 residues. Looked up from germline, CDR1 is LGHNA and CDR2 is YSLEER. The ends were cut back, 1 base at V and 1 base at J, with 10 bases in the middle. The CDR3: CASSQGQHSNTEAFF. The CDR3, as DNA: TGCGCCAGCAGCCAAGGGCAACACTCGAACACTGAAGCTTTCTTT.

This clone was detected only a few times. The chain is built from TRBV6-2 or TRBV6-3 and TRBJ1-1; 7 nucleotides line up with TRBD1. Unmatched junction bases numbered 7, after V lost 2 bases and J lost 4 bases. This CDR3 has 15 amino acids. From germline, CDR1 is MNHEY and CDR2 SVGEGT. The CDR3 region has the DNA TGTGCCAGCAGTTACGGTCTATCAGGGGGCACTGAAGCTTTCTTT. It is translated as CASSYGLSGGTEAFF.

This chain links TRBV29-1 with TRBJ1-1; 7 bases line up with TRBD1. Germline V lookup: CDR1 SQVTM, CDR2 ANQGSEA. The ends lost 4 bases at V and 1 base at J; junction bases unmatched: 12. The CDR3 runs 16 residues. The chain's CDR3 is CSVVDGTAWGNTEAFF. The DNA for the CDR3 is TGCAGCGTTGTCGATGGGACAGCCTGGGGGAACACTGAAGCTTTCTTT.

The chain recombines TRBV4-2 with TRBJ2-7; 8 bases line up with TRBD2. CDR3 length: 16 residues. V lost 0 bases to trimming and J lost 7 bases; unmatched junction nucleotides: 11. Germline V gene lookup returns CDR1 LGHNA and CDR2 YNFKEQ. CDR3 in DNA: TGTGCCAGCAGCCAAGACGTGAGCGGGGGATCGACTGAGCAGTACTTC. Its protein is CASSQDVSGGSTEQYF.

The chain joins TRBV7-9 to TRBJ1-5; no definite D call. Trimming stripped 0 bases from V and 3 bases from J, with 9 bases between. CDR3 length equals 15 residues. Germline CDR1 is SEHNR and CDR2 is FQNEAQ (reference sequence). The CDR3 sequence: CASSLAGRPNQPQHF. CDR3 nucleotide sequence: TGTGCCAGCAGCTTAGCGGGCAGGCCCAATCAGCCCCAGCATTTT.

The J gene is TRBJ2-1, the V gene TRBV3-1 (or the pseudogene TRBV3-2); 13 nucleotides match TRBD2. The germline gives CDR1 LGHDT, CDR2 YNNKEL (reference sequence). The CDR3 has 16 amino acids. J lost 5 bases, V lost 4 bases, and 5 bases had no gene match. CDR3 sequence (DNA): TGTGCCAGCAGCCCAAGACTAGCGGGGGGCAACAATGAGCAGTTCTTC. This encodes CASSPRLAGGNNEQFF.

The V and J genes are TRBV30 and TRBJ2-2; D gene unclear. CDR1 GTSNPN and CDR2 SVGIG come from the germline V gene (reference sequence). The CDR3 has 15 amino acids. V lost 3 bases to trimming and J lost 10 bases, with 21 bases between them. The CDR3 here is CAWSLGVLATAELFF. The CDR3 region has the DNA TGTGCCTGGAGCTTAGGTGTTCTGGCGACGGCGGAGCTGTTTTTT. The full variable domain, in which reference TRBV30 and TRBJ2-2 provide the parts outside the CDR3, is SQTIHQWPATLVQPVGSPLSLECTVEGTSNPNLYWYRQAAGRGLQLLFYSVGIGQISSEVPQNLSASRPQDRQFILSSKKLLLSDSGFYLCAWSLGVLATAELFFGEGSRLTVL.

This sequence joins TRBV10-3 and TRBJ2-3; weak D call: TRBD1 (6 bases). Trimming took 3 bases from V and 1 from J, leaving 20 bases between them. Germline CDR1 ENHRY, CDR2 SYGVKD. The CDR3 spans 18 residues. CDR3 sequence reads: CAISDSGTNPGGTDTQYF. CDR3 DNA sequence: TGTGCCATCAGTGACTCCGGGACAAACCCCGGGGGCACAGATACGCAGTATTTT.

A single count supports this clone. The chain recombines TRBV5-4 with TRBJ2-2; possible D gene TRBD1, 5 bases. CDR3 size: 15 residues. The V end lost 2 bases, the J end lost 0 bases, and 8 bases lay between the germline ends. Germline CDR1 SGHNT, CDR2 YYREEE (reference sequence). CDR3 region: CASSFGRANTGELFF. CDR3 in DNA: TGTGCCAGCAGCTTTGGCAGGGCGAACACCGGGGAGCTGTTTTTT.

This clone was counted only a few times. The V gene is TRBV6-5, the J gene TRBJ1-3; TRBD1 aligns across 9 bases. Germline CDR1 and CDR2: MNHEY and SVGAGI. CDR3 length: 15 residues. The junction had 6 bases not matched to a gene; V was cut back by 6 bases and J by 3 bases. CDR3 nucleotides: TGTGCCAGCAGAGCGACAGGGGGATATGGAAACACCATATATTTT. Amino acid sequence: CASRATGGYGNTIYF.

V gene TRBV19 combines with J gene TRBJ2-5; D is perhaps TRBD2 (5 bases). This CDR3 has 12 residues. Germline-derived CDR1 and CDR2 are LNHDA and SQIVND (reference sequence). V was pared by 6 bases and J by 2 bases, with 7 bases between. The CDR3 reads CASSPGQETQYF. Written as DNA, the CDR3 is TGTGCCAGTAGCCCGGGGCAAGAGACCCAGTACTTC.

Only a few counts were recorded for this clone. CDR3 sequence: CASSSRGLGETQYF. The CDR3 coding sequence is TGCGCCAGCAGCTCCCGGGGCCTAGGGGAGACCCAGTACTTC. The chain combines TRBV5-1 with TRBJ2-5; D may correspond to TRBD1 or TRBD2 (5 bases each). This CDR3 spans 14 amino acids. V was shortened by 3 bases and J by 5 bases, with 14 bases between the two germline ends. Germline assignment: CDR1 SGHRS and CDR2 YFSETQ.

V and J are TRBV9 and TRBJ1-5, with D tentatively TRBD1 (5 bases). Germline assignment: CDR1 SGDLS and CDR2 YYNGEE. CDR3 length: 13 amino acids. The V end was cut by 4 bases, the J end by 6 bases, with 11 bases between. The CDR3 bases are TGTGCCAGCAGCTCCCACGGGGGTCAGCCCCAGCATTTT. Protein product: CASSSHGGQPQHF.

For the CDR3, the DNA is TGTGCCAGCAGTTACCTGGACAGGGAGGAAAAACTGTTTTTT. Its protein product is CASSYLDREEKLFF. The genes are TRBV6-5 and TRBJ1-4; TRBD1 matches at 8 bases. The CDR3 totals 14 residues. V trimming: 2 bases; J trimming: 8 bases; junction bases outside the gene matches: 4. CDR1 is MNHEY and CDR2 is SVGAGI in the germline V gene.